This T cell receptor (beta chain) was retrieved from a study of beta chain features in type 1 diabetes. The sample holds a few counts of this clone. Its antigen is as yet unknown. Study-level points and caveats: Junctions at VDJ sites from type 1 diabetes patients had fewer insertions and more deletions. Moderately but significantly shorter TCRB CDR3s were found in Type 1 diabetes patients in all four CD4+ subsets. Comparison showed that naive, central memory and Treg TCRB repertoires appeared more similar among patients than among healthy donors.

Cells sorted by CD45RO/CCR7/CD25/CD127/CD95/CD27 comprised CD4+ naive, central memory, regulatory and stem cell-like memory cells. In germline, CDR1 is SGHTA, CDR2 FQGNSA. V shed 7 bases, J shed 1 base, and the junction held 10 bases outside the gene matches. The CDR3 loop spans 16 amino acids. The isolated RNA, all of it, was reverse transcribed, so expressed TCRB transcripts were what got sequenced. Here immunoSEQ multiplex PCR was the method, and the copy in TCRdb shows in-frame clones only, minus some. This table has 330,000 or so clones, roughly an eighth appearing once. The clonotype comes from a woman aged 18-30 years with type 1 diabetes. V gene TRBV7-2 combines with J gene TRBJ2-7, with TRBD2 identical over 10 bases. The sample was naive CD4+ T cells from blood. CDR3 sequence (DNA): TGTGCCAGCAACGGACTAGCGGAAGGGGGTTCCTACGAGCAGTACTTC. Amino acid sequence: CASNGLAEGGSYEQYF.